This T cell receptor beta chain was identified during a study of CD8 T cells in Susac syndrome. FACS was used to enrich TEMRA cells, whereas the CD8+ and CD4+ T cells were obtained by negative isolation. V lost 3 bases and J 1 base, leaving 12 bases between the germline ends. The CDR3 runs 14 residues. Germline CDR1 DFQATT, CDR2 SNEGSKA (reference sequence). After extraction with the RNeasy kit, roughly 0.5 to 1 ug of the RNA was reverse transcribed using random hexamers. From the immunoSEQ multiplex PCR reads, TCRdb called clonotypes with MiXCR, one entry per CDR3 protein. The sample lists about 85,000 distinct CDR3 sequences; about 93% were seen once.

This TCR was recovered from a human donor in good health. Sequencing was carried out using CD8+ T cells from PBMCs. This chain uses TRBV20-1 with TRBJ1-1; D is ambiguous. The CDR3 is CSASVLRGNTEAFF. CDR3 bases: TGCAGTGCTAGCGTCTTACGAGGGAACACTGAAGCTTTCTTT.